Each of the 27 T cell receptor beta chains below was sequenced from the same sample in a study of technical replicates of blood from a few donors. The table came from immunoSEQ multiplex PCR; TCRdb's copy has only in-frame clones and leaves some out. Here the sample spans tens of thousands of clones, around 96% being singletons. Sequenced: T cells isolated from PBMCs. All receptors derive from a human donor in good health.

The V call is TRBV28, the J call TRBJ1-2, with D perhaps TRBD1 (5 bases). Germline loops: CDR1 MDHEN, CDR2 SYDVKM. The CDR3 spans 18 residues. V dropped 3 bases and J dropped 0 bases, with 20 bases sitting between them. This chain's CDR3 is CASSLEGRWGGSNYGYTF. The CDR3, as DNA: TGTGCCAGCAGTTTGGAAGGGCGATGGGGCGGATCTAACTATGGCTACACCTTC.

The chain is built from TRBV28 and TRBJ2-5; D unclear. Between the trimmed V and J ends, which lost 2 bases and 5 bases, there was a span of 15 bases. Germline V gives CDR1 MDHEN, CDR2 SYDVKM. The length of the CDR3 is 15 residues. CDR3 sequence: CASSLNAPGSETQYF. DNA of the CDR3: TGTGCCAGCAGTTTAAACGCCCCGGGTAGCGAGACCCAGTACTTC.

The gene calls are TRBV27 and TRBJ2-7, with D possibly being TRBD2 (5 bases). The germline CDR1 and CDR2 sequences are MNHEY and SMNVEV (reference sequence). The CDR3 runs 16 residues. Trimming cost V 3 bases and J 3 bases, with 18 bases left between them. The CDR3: CASSFQAIVGSYEQYF. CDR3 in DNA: TGTGCCAGCAGTTTCCAGGCCATAGTAGGGAGCTACGAGCAGTACTTC.

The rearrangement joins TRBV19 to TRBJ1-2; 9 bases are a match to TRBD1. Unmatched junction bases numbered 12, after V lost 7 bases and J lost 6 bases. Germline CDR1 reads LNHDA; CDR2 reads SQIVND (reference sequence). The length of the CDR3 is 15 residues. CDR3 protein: CASTITWTGDHGYTF. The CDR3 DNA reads TGTGCCAGTACGATAACGTGGACAGGGGATCATGGCTACACCTTC.

CDR3: CASSLVAQGPYEQYF. The CDR3 DNA reads TGTGCCAGCAGCTTGGTTGCGCAGGGTCCCTACGAGCAGTACTTC. V gene TRBV5-4 combines with J gene TRBJ2-7, with D possibly matching TRBD1 (5 bases). V dropped 0 bases and J dropped 2 bases, with 12 bases sitting between them. CDR3 length equals 15 residues. Looked up from germline, CDR1 is SGHNT and CDR2 is YYREEE (reference sequence).

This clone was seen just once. CDR3 in DNA: TGCGCCAGTAGAAAGAACACTGAAGCTTTCTTT. Translation gives CASRKNTEAFF. The chain employs TRBV5-1 and TRBJ1-1; D unresolved. Trimming took 8 bases from V and 1 from J, leaving 6 bases between them. Germline CDR1 and CDR2: SGHRS and YFSETQ. The CDR3 runs 11 residues.

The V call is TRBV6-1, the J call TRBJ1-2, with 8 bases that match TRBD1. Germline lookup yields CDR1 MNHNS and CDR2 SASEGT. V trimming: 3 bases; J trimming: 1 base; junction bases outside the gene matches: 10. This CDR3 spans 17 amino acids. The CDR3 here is CASSDGQGGPINYGYTF. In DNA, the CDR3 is TGTGCCAGCAGTGACGGACAGGGTGGACCCATTAACTATGGCTACACCTTC.

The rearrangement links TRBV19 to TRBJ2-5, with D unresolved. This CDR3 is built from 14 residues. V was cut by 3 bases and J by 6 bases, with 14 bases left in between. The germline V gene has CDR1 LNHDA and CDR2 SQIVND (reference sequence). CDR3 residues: CASSIGEAYKTQYF. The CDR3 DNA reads TGTGCCAGTAGTATTGGTGAGGCCTACAAGACCCAGTACTTC.

CDR3 residues: CASSALAGVAYNEQFF. The CDR3 DNA follows: TGTGCCAGCAGTGCACTAGCGGGAGTTGCCTACAATGAGCAGTTCTTC. The chain uses TRBV27 and TRBJ2-1; TRBD2 matches at 11 bases. The CDR3 covers 16 residues. Per germline, CDR1 MNHEY and CDR2 SMNVEV (reference sequence). Unmatched junction bases numbered 5, after V lost 5 bases and J lost 2 bases.

The CDR3 region has the DNA TGTGCCAGCAGCGTTTGGTTTAGCGGGAGTGGAACAGATACGCAGTATTTT. Translated, it gives CASSVWFSGSGTDTQYF. This sequence joins TRBV5-4 and TRBJ2-3, with 9 nucleotides matching TRBD2. Looked up from germline, CDR1 is SGHNT and CDR2 is YYREEE (reference sequence). With V trimmed by 4 bases and J by 3 bases, 12 bases remained unmatched. This CDR3 comprises 17 residues.

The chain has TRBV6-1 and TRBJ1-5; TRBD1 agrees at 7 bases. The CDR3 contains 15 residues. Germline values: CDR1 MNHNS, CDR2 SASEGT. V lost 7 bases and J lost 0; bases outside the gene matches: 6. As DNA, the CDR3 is TGTGCCAGCACCAGCCGGGACAGTAGCAATCAGCCCCAGCATTTT. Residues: CASTSRDSSNQPQHF.

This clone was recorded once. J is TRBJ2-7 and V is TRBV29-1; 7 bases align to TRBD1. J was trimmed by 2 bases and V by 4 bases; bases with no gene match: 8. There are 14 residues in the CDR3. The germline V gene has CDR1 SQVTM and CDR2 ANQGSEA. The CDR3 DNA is TGCAGCGTTGTTCGGCAGGGGGTCCCCTACGAGCAGTACTTC. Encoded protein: CSVVRQGVPYEQYF.

This CDR3 is CSVEDLGGTTYEQYF. The CDR3 coding sequence is TGCAGCGTTGAAGACCTAGGGGGAACTACCTACGAGCAGTACTTC. This rearrangement joins TRBV29-1 to TRBJ2-7, with a weak D call TRBD1 (6 bases). The CDR3 runs 15 residues. The germline V gene encodes CDR1 SQVTM and CDR2 ANQGSEA. V dropped 0 bases and J dropped 2 bases, with 14 bases sitting between them.

CDR3 residues: CASSRDRTYGYTF. Here the CDR3 DNA reads TGTGCCAGCAGTCGGGACAGAACCTATGGCTACACCTTC. This chain joins TRBV5-5 and TRBJ1-2; 7 bases align to TRBD1. Germline trimming cut 5 bases from V and 4 bases from J; bases unmatched to any gene: 5. This CDR3 is 13 amino acids long. Germline CDR1 and CDR2: SGHKS and YYEKEE (reference sequence).

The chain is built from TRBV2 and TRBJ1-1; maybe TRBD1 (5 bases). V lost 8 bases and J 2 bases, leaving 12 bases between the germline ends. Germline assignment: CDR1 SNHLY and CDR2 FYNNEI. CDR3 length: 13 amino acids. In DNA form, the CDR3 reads TGTGCCAGCGTACAGGAGACAAACACTGAAGCTTTCTTT. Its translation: CASVQETNTEAFF.

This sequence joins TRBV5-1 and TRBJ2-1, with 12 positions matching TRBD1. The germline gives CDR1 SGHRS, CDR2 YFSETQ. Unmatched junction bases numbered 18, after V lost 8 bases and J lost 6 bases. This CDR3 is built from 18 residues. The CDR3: CASMPGTGGAESLNEQFF. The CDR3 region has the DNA TGCGCCAGTATGCCGGGGACAGGGGGCGCGGAGTCTCTCAATGAGCAGTTCTTC. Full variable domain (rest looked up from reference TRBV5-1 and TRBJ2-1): KAGVTQTPRYLIKTRGQQVTLSCSPISGHRSVSWYQQTPGQGLQFLFEYFSETQRNKGNFPGRFSGRQFSNSRSEMNVSTLELGDSALYLCASMPGTGGAESLNEQFFGPGTRLTVL.

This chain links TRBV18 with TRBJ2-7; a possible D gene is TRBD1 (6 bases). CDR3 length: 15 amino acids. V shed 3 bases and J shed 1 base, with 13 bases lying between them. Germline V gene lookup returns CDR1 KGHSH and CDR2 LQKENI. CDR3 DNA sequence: TGTGCCAGCTCACCTCCAGGGGAACATTCCTACGAGCAGTACTTC. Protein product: CASSPPGEHSYEQYF.

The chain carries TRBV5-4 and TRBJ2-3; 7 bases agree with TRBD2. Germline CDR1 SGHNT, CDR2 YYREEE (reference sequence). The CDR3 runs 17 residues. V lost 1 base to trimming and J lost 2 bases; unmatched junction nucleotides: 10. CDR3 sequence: CASSLYERDPPTDTQYF. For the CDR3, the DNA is TGTGCCAGCAGCTTGTACGAGCGGGATCCCCCCACAGATACGCAGTATTTT.

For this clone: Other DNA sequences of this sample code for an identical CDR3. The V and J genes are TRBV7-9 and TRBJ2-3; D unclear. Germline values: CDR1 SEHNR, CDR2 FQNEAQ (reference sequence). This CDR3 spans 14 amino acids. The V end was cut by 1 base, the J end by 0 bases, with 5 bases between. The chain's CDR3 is CASSLGESTDTQYF. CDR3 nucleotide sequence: TGTGCCAGCAGCTTAGGAGAGAGCACAGATACGCAGTATTTT. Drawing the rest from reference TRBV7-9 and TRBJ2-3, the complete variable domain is DTGVSQNPRHKITKRGQNVTFRCDPISEHNRLYWYRQTLGQGPEFLTYFQNEAQLEKSRLLSDRFSAERPKGSFSTLEIQRTEQGDSAMYLCASSLGESTDTQYFGPGTRLTVL.

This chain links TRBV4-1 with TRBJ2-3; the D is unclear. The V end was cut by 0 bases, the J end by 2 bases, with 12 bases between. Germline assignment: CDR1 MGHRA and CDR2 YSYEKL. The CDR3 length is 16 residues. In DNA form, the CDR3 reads TGCGCCAGCAGCCAAGATCCACTACCGCACACAGATACGCAGTATTTT. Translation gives CASSQDPLPHTDTQYF.

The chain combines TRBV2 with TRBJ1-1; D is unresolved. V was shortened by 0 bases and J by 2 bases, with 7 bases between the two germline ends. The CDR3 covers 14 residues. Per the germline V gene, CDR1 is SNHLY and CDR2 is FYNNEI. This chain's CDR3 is CASSEAEFNTEAFF. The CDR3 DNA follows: TGTGCCAGCAGTGAAGCGGAGTTTAACACTGAAGCTTTCTTT.

The CDR3 loop is CASSLVFSGQNSPLHF. The CDR3 region has the DNA TGTGCCAGCAGCTTAGTGTTTTCAGGGCAAAATTCACCCCTCCACTTT. The V call is TRBV7-2, the J call TRBJ1-6, with D perhaps matching TRBD1 (5 bases). V was shortened by 1 base and J by 7 bases, with 14 bases between the two germline ends. CDR3 size: 16 residues. Germline CDR1 SGHTA, CDR2 FQGNSA.

This chain's CDR3 is CASSLAYVGQSTDTQYF. The DNA of the CDR3 is TGCGCCAGCAGCTTGGCCTACGTAGGACAGAGCACAGATACGCAGTATTTT. The chain uses TRBV5-1 and TRBJ2-3; D might be TRBD1 (6 bases). CDR1 is SGHRS and CDR2 is YFSETQ in the germline V gene. This CDR3 comprises 17 residues. Trimming left V 0 bases short and J 0 bases short, with 14 bases between.

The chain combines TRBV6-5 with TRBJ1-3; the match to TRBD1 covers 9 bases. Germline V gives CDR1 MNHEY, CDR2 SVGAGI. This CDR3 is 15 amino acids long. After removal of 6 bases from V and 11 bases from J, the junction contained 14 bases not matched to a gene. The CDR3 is CASSPDRGGSPAIYF. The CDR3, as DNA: TGTGCCAGCAGCCCAGACAGGGGGGGTTCACCTGCCATATATTTT.

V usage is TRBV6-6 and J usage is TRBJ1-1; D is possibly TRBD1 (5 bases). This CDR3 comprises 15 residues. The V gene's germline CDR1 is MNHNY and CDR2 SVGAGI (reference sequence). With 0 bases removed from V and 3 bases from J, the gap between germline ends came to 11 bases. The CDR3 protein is CASSYSTGGYTEAFF. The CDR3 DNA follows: TGTGCCAGCAGTTACTCGACCGGGGGGTACACTGAAGCTTTCTTT.

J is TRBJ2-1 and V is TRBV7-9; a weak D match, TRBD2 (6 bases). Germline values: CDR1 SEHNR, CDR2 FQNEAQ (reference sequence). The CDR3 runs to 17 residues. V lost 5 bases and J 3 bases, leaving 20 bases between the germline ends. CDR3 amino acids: CASSGRSGTDRYNEQFF. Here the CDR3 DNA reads TGTGCCAGCAGCGGAAGATCCGGGACTGATCGCTACAATGAGCAGTTCTTC.

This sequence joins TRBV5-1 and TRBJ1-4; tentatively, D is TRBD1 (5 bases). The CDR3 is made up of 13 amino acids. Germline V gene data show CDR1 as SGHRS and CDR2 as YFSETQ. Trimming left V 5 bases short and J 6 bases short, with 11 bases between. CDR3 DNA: TGCGCCAGCAGGGCAGGGCTAGATGAAAAACTGTTTTTT. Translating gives CASRAGLDEKLFF. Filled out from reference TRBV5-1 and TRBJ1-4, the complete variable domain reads KAGVTQTPRYLIKTRGQQVTLSCSPISGHRSVSWYQQTPGQGLQFLFEYFSETQRNKGNFPGRFSGRQFSNSRSEMNVSTLELGDSALYLCASRAGLDEKLFFGSGTQLSVL.